The clone carrying this T cell receptor (beta chain) was picked up one time. Per germline, CDR1 MNHEY and CDR2 SVGAGI. The ends were cut back, 7 bases at V and 1 base at J, with 10 bases in the middle. This CDR3 has 13 amino acids. These data originate in a study of blood T cell repertoires in COVID-19. The wider study: Italy, Spain and the United States were the sources of the convalescent and acute COVID-19 samples. From T cells, B-cell-depleted T cells, or PBMCs came the material, which was cDNA or gDNA.

In the study's own analysis: Reference gene primer amplification in the assay estimated nucleated cell counts. The method was immunoSEQ multiplex PCR; TCRdb's version includes in-frame clones alone and lacks a portion of them. V and J calls and clone size follow that table, whereas D and trimming were derived from the DNA. The sample contains tens of thousands of clones, roughly 90% of which appear only once. The chain joins TRBV6-5 to TRBJ1-2; D possibly corresponds to TRBD1 (5 bases). This TCR was recovered from a man aged 60 to 75 with acute or convalescent COVID-19. Material for sequencing was peripheral blood. CDR3 in DNA: TGTGCCAGCATGGGGGGAAATAACTATGGCTACACCTTC. Protein: CASMGGNNYGYTF.